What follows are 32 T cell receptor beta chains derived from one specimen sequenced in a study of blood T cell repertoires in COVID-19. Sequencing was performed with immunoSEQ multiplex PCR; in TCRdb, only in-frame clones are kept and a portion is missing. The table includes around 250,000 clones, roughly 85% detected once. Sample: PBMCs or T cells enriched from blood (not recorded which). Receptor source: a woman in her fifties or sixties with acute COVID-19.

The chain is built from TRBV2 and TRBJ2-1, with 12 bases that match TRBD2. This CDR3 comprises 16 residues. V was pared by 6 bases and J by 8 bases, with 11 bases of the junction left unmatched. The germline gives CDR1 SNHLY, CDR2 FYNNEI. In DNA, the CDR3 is TGTGCCAGCAGCGGCCCGACTAGCGGGAGCCAGGATGAGCAGTTCTTC. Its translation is CASSGPTSGSQDEQFF.

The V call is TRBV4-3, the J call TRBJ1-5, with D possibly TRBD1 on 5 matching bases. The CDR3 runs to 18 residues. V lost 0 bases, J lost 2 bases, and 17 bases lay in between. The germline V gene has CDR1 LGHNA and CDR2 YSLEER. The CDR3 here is CASSQELARGAGNQPQHF. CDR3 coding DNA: TGCGCCAGCAGCCAAGAATTGGCCCGTGGGGCAGGCAATCAGCCCCAGCATTTT.

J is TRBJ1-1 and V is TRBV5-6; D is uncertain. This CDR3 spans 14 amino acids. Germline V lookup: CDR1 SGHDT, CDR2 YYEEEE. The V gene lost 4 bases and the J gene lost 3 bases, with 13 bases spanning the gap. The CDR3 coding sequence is TGTGCCAGCAGCCCCGAGGTGCAGCACACTGAAGCTTTCTTT. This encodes CASSPEVQHTEAFF. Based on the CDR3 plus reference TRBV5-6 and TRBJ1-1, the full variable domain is DAGVTQSPTHLIKTRGQQVTLRCSPKSGHDTVSWYQQALGQGPQFIFQYYEEEERQRGNFPDRFSGHQFPNYSSELNVNALLLGDSALYLCASSPEVQHTEAFFGQGTRLTVV.

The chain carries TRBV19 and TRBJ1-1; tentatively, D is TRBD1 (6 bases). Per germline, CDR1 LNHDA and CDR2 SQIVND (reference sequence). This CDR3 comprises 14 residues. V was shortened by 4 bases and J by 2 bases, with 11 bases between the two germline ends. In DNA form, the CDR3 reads TGTGCCAGTAGTAAAATAGGGGGAAACACTGAAGCTTTCTTT. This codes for CASSKIGGNTEAFF.

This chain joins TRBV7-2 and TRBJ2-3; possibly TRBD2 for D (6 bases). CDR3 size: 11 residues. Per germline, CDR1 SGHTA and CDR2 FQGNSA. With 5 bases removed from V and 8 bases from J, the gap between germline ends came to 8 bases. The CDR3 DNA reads TGTGCCAGCAGCATGGAGGGTACGCAGTATTTT. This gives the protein CASSMEGTQYF.

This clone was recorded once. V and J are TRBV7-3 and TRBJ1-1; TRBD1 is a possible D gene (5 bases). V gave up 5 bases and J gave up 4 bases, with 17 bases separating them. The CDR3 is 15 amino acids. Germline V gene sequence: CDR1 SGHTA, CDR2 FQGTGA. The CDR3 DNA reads TGTGCCAGCAGCCGGGGGACGCCGGAAGGCACTGAAGCTTTCTTT. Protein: CASSRGTPEGTEAFF.

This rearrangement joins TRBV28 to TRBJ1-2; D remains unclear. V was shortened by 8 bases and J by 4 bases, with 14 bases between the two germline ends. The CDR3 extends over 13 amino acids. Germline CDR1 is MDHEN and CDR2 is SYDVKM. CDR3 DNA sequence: TGTGCCAGCGCTCCAGGTGGAATCTATGGCTACACCTTC. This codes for CASAPGGIYGYTF.

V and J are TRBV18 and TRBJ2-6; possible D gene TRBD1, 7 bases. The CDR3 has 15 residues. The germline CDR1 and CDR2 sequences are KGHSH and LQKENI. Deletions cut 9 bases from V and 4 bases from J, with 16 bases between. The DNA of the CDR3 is TGTGCCAGTTTCCAGGGGGGTACCGGGGCCAACGTCCTGACTTTC. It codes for CASFQGGTGANVLTF.

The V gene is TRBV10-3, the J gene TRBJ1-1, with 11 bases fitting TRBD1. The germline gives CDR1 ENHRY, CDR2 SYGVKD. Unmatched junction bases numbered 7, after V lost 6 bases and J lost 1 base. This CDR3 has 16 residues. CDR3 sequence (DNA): TGTGCCATCAGCCCGGGACAGGGGGACAAGAACACTGAAGCTTTCTTT. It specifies CAISPGQGDKNTEAFF.

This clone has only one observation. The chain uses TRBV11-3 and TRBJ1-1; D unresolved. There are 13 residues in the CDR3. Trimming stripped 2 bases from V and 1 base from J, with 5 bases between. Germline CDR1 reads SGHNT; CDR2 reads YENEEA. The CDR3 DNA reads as TGTGCCAGCAGCTTACTTCGGAACACTGAAGCTTTCTTT. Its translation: CASSLLRNTEAFF.

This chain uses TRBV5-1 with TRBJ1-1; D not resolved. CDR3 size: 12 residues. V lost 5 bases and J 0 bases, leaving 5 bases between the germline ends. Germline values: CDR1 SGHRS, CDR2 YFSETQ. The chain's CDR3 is CASRELNTEAFF. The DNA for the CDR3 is TGCGCCAGCAGAGAGTTGAACACTGAAGCTTTCTTT. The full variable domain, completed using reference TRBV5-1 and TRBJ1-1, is KAGVTQTPRYLIKTRGQQVTLSCSPISGHRSVSWYQQTPGQGLQFLFEYFSETQRNKGNFPGRFSGRQFSNSRSEMNVSTLELGDSALYLCASRELNTEAFFGQGTRLTVV.

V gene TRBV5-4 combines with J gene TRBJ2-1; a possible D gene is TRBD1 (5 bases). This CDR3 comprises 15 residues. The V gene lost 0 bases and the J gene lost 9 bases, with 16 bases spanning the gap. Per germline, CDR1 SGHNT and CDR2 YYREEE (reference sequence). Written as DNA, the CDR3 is TGTGCCAGCAGCTTGGCCCAGGGCTCCCTCGTTGAGCAGTTCTTC. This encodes CASSLAQGSLVEQFF.

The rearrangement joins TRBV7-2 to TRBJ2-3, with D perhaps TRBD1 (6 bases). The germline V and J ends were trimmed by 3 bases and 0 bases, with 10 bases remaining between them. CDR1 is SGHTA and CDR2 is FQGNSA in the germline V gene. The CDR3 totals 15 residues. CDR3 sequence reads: CASSFDRSSTDTQYF. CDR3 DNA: TGTGCCAGCAGCTTCGACAGGTCTAGCACAGATACGCAGTATTTT.

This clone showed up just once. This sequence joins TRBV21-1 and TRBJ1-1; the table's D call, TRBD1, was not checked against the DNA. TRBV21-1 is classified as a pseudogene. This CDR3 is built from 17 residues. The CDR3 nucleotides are TGTGCCAGCAGCAAAGCGGGACAGGGGCCTGTTAGCACTGAAGCTTTCTTT. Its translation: CASSKAGQGPVSTEAFF.

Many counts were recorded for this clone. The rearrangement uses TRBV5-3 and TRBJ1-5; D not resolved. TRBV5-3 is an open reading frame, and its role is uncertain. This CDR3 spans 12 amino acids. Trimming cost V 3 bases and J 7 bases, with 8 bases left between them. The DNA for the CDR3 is TGTGCCAGAAGCTCCGGAGAACAGCCCCAGCATTTT. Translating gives CARSSGEQPQHF.

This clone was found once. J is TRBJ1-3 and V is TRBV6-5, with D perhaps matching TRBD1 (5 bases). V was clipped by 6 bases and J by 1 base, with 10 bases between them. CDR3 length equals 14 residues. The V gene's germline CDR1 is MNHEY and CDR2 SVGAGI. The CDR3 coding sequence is TGTGCCAGCAGACCCCAGGGTTCTGGAAACACCATATATTTT. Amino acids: CASRPQGSGNTIYF.

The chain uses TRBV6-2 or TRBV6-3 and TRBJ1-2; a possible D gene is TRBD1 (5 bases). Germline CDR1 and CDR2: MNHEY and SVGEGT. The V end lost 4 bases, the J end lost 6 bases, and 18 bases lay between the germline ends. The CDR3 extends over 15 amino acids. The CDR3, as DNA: TGTGCCAGCAGTTGGGGGGAGACGGCTCGGCATGGCTACACCTTC. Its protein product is CASSWGETARHGYTF.

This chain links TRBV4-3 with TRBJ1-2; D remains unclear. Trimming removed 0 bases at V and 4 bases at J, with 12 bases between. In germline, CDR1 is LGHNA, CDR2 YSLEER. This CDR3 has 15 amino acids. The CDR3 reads CASSQDGETPYGYTF. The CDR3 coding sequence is TGCGCCAGCAGCCAAGATGGGGAGACACCCTATGGCTACACCTTC.

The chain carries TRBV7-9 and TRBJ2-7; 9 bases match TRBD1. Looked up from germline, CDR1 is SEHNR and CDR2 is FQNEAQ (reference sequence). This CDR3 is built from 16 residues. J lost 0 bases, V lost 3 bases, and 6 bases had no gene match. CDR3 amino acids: CASSFPGTGFSYEQYF. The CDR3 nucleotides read TGTGCCAGCAGCTTCCCCGGGACAGGGTTCTCCTACGAGCAGTACTTC.

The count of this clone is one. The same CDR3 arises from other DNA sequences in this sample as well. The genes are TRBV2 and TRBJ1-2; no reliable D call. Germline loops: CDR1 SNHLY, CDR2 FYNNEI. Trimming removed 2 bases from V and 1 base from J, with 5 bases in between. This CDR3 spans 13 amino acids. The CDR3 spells CASSENINYGYTF. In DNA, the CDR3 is TGTGCCAGCAGTGAAAACATTAACTATGGCTACACCTTC.

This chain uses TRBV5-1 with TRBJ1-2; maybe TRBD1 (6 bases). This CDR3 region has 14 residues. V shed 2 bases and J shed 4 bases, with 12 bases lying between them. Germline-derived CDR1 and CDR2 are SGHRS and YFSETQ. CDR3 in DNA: TGCGCCAGCAGCTTCAGGTTAGGGGGCTATGGCTACACCTTC. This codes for CASSFRLGGYGYTF. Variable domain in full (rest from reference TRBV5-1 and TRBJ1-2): KAGVTQTPRYLIKTRGQQVTLSCSPISGHRSVSWYQQTPGQGLQFLFEYFSETQRNKGNFPGRFSGRQFSNSRSEMNVSTLELGDSALYLCASSFRLGGYGYTFGSGTRLTVV.

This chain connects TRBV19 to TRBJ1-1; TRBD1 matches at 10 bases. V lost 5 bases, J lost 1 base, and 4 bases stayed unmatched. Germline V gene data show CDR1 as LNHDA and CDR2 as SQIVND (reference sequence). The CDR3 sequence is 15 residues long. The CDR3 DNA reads TGTGCCAGTAGTCCTAGACAGGGGGCGAACACTGAAGCTTTCTTT. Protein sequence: CASSPRQGANTEAFF.

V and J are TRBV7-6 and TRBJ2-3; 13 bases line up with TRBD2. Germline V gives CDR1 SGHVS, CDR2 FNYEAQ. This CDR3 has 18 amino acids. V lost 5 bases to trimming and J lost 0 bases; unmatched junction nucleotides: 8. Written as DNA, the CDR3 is TGTGCCAGCAGCCCCAGGACTAGCGGGGGAGCTAGCACAGATACGCAGTATTTT. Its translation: CASSPRTSGGASTDTQYF.

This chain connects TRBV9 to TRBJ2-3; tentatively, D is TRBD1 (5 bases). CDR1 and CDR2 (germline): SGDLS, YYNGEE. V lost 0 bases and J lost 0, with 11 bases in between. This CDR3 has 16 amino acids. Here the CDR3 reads CASSVATGSSTDTQYF. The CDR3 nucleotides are TGTGCCAGCAGCGTAGCTACAGGTTCTAGCACAGATACGCAGTATTTT.

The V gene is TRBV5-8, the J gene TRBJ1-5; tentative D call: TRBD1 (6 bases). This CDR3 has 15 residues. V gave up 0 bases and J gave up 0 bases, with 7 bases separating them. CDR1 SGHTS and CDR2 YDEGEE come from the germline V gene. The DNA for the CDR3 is TGTGCCAGCAGCTTGGGGGGGCATAGCAATCAGCCCCAGCATTTT. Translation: CASSLGGHSNQPQHF.

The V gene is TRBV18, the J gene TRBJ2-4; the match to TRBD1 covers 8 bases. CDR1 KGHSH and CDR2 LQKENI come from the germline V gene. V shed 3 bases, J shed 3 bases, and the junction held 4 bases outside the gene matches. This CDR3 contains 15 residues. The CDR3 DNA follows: TGTGCCAGCTCACCGGGTGGACAGGGCAAAAACATTCAGTACTTC. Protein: CASSPGGQGKNIQYF.

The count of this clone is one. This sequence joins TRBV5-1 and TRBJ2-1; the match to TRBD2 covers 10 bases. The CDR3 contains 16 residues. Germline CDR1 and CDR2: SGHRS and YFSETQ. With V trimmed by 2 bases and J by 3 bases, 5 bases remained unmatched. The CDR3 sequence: CASSLEERGGYNEQFF. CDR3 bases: TGCGCCAGCAGCTTAGAGGAGCGGGGGGGCTACAATGAGCAGTTCTTC.

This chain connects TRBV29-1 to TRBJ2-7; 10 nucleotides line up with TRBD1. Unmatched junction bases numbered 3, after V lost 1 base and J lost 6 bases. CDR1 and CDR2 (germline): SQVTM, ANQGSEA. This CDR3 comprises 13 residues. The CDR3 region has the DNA TGCAGCGTTGAAGGGACAGGGGGTTTCGAGCAGTACTTC. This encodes CSVEGTGGFEQYF.

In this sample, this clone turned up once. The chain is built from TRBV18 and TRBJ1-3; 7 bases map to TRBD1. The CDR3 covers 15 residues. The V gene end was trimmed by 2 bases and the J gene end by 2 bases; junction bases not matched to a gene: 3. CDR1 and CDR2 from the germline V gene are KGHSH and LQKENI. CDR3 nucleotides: TGTGCCAGCTCACCAACAGGGGTTCCTGGAAACACCATATATTTT. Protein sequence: CASSPTGVPGNTIYF.

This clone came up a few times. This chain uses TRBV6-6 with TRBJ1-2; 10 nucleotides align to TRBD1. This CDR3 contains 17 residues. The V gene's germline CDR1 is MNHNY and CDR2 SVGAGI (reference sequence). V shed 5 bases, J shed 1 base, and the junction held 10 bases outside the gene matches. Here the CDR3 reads CASSPMSGTGVNYGYTF. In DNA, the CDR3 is TGTGCCAGCAGTCCGATGAGCGGGACAGGGGTTAACTATGGCTACACCTTC.

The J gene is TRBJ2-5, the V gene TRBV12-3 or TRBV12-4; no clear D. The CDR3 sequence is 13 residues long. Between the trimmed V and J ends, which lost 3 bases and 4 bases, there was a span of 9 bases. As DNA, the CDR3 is TGTGCCAGCAGTTTTTTCGGGTCAGAGACCCAGTACTTC. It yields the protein CASSFFGSETQYF.

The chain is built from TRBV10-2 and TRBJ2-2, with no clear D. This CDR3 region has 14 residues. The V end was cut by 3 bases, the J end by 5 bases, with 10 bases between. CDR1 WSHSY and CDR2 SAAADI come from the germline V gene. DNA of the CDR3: TGCGCCAGCAGTGACTACTTTTTAACCGGGGAGCTGTTTTTT. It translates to CASSDYFLTGELFF.